This note documents a single T cell receptor beta chain sequence. What it binds is not known. Germline V gives CDR1 MDHEN, CDR2 SYDVKM. There are 15 residues in the CDR3. The V gene lost 4 bases and the J gene lost 0 bases, with 12 bases spanning the gap. The time point here: newly diagnosed, previously untreated cHL patient sample. Researchers report purifying CD4+ T cells from thawed PBMCs by magnetic negative selection. Comparators were PBMCs taken from newly diagnosed, untreated classical Hodgkin lymphoma. Using immunoSEQ multiplex PCR, the repertoire was profiled, and TCRdb retains in-frame clones only, with some absent. Altogether fewer than 20,000 clones are present, around 86% being singletons, with the ten largest covering under 1.5%. The record originates from a study of PD-1 blockade in classical Hodgkin lymphoma. Whole-study results and caveats: With respect to the repertoire differences, their causes, possibly disease activity or prior therapy, remain undefined. It was reported that newly diagnosed patients had less baseline TCR diversity than healthy donors.

The specimen sequenced was CD4+ T cells from blood. This receptor was identified in a human donor with classical Hodgkin lymphoma. The chain joins TRBV28 to TRBJ1-1; D uncertain. CDR3 in DNA: TGTGCCAGCAGTTCTCTGACCCGAGTGAACACTGAAGCTTTCTTT. It translates to CASSSLTRVNTEAFF.